These 17 T cell receptor beta chains were all obtained from the same sample, sequenced in a study of shared clonotypes between healthy human individuals. TCRdb's table, derived via immunoSEQ multiplex PCR, lists solely in-frame clones and lacks some. The sample has more than 1.2 million clones; 98% to 99% are singletons. The specimen sequenced was naive CD4+ T cells sorted from blood. Subset specified: CD45RA+ positively selected. These receptors all stem from a man aged 30 to 45 in good health.

Turning to this clone: This CDR3 is also generated by other DNA sequences in the sample. The chain links TRBV7-6 to TRBJ2-5; 9 positions agree with TRBD1. The V gene's germline CDR1 is SGHVS and CDR2 FNYEAQ. The CDR3 is 14 residues long. After removal of 5 bases from V and 2 bases from J, the junction contained 3 bases not matched to a gene. The CDR3 DNA reads as TGTGCCAGCAGCCGGGACAGGGTTCAAGAGACCCAGTACTTC. It translates to CASSRDRVQETQYF.

This sequence joins TRBV18 and TRBJ2-3; no firm D call. The germline V gene encodes CDR1 KGHSH and CDR2 LQKENI. The CDR3 length is 14 residues. Trimming cost V 3 bases and J 2 bases, with 9 bases left between them. This CDR3 is CASSPTRNTDTQYF. CDR3 bases: TGTGCCAGCTCACCCACCCGAAACACAGATACGCAGTATTTT.

This chain links TRBV9 with TRBJ2-2, with D hard to call. Trimming took off 0 bases at V and 1 base at J, with 13 bases between the two ends. Germline CDR1 and CDR2: SGDLS and YYNGEE. The CDR3 sequence is 17 residues long. The CDR3 spells CASSVAQRLENTGELFF. The CDR3 nucleotides read TGTGCCAGCAGCGTAGCCCAAAGGTTAGAGAACACCGGGGAGCTGTTTTTT.

This chain joins TRBV11-2 and TRBJ1-2, with D hard to call. V was clipped by 1 base and J by 7 bases, with 1 base between them. Germline loops: CDR1 SGHAT, CDR2 FQNNGV. The CDR3 covers 10 residues. Here the CDR3 DNA reads TGTGCCAGCAGCTTAGGTGGCTACACCTTC. This translates into CASSLGGYTF.

The genes are TRBV10-1 and TRBJ2-3; the D gene is possibly TRBD1 (6 bases). The V and J ends lost 8 bases and 1 base respectively, with 19 bases between them. This CDR3 spans 16 amino acids. CDR1 is WNHNN and CDR2 is SYGVQD in the germline V gene (reference sequence). The CDR3 protein is CASQNQGNFGTDTQYF. For the CDR3, the DNA is TGCGCCAGCCAGAACCAGGGGAATTTTGGCACAGATACGCAGTATTTT.

The genes are TRBV28 and TRBJ1-2; 8 bases map to TRBD1. Germline values: CDR1 MDHEN, CDR2 SYDVKM. V shed 8 bases, J shed 2 bases, and the junction held 4 bases outside the gene matches. The CDR3 is 13 amino acids. The CDR3 here is CASQDRENYGYTF. DNA of the CDR3: TGTGCCAGCCAGGACAGGGAGAACTATGGCTACACCTTC.

V is TRBV4-3 and J is TRBJ2-7; 9 nucleotides agree with TRBD1. The length of the CDR3 is 15 residues. The V and J ends lost 0 bases and 6 bases, in that order; junction bases with no gene match: 6. Germline V lookup: CDR1 LGHNA, CDR2 YSLEER. CDR3 sequence: CASSQDGTGSLEQYF. DNA for the CDR3: TGCGCCAGCAGCCAAGATGGGACAGGGTCACTCGAGCAGTACTTC.

The V and J genes are TRBV27 and TRBJ2-7; D gene uncertain. Germline CDR1 reads MNHEY; CDR2 reads SMNVEV (reference sequence). The V gene lost 5 bases and the J gene lost 3 bases, with 14 bases spanning the gap. The CDR3 runs to 14 residues. The CDR3 region is CASSRAPVGYEQYF. CDR3 nucleotides: TGTGCCAGCAGTAGGGCGCCTGTGGGCTACGAGCAGTACTTC.

J is TRBJ2-1 and V is TRBV5-5; TRBD2 is a possible D gene (6 bases). The V gene's germline CDR1 is SGHKS and CDR2 YYEKEE (reference sequence). This CDR3 has 15 amino acids. Trimming took off 4 bases at V and 3 bases at J, with 14 bases between the two ends. As DNA, the CDR3 is TGTGCCAGCAGCAGAAATAGCGGCCTCTACAATGAGCAGTTCTTC. Translating gives CASSRNSGLYNEQFF.

The J gene is TRBJ2-2, the V gene TRBV9; maybe TRBD2 (6 bases). Germline values: CDR1 SGDLS, CDR2 YYNGEE. V lost 0 bases to trimming and J lost 6 bases, with 18 bases between them. The CDR3 consists of 17 residues. The CDR3 spells CASSVGSGLAWAGELFF. The CDR3 nucleotides are TGTGCCAGCAGCGTAGGGTCAGGGCTAGCGTGGGCCGGGGAGCTGTTTTTT. The whole variable domain, remainder taken from reference TRBV9 and TRBJ2-2, is DSGVTQTPKHLITATGQRVTLRCSPRSGDLSVYWYQQSLDQGLQFLIQYYNGEERAKGNILERFSAQQFPDLHSELNLSSLELGDSALYFCASSVGSGLAWAGELFFGEGSRLTVL.

This chain links TRBV11-2 with TRBJ2-7; 10 nucleotides line up with TRBD2. Germline CDR1 is SGHAT and CDR2 is FQNNGV. This CDR3 spans 15 amino acids. J lost 0 bases, V lost 5 bases, and 4 bases had no gene match. CDR3 sequence (DNA): TGTGCCAGCAGCAAGACTAGCGGGTTCTCCTACGAGCAGTACTTC. Amino acid sequence: CASSKTSGFSYEQYF.

The V call is TRBV19, the J call TRBJ1-4, with no clear D. V was shortened by 0 bases and J by 4 bases, with 15 bases between the two germline ends. The CDR3 contains 17 residues. Germline CDR1 LNHDA, CDR2 SQIVND (reference sequence). CDR3: CASSIEGGARSNEKLFF. DNA for the CDR3: TGTGCCAGTAGTATAGAAGGAGGCGCCAGGAGTAATGAAAAACTGTTTTTT.

The chain uses TRBV28 and TRBJ1-5; 8 bases map to TRBD1. J gave up 3 bases and V 7 bases, and 8 bases lay outside the gene matches. This CDR3 has 15 amino acids. Germline V lookup: CDR1 MDHEN, CDR2 SYDVKM. CDR3 DNA sequence: TGTGCCAGCATTGCACCAGGGGGCAACAATCAGCCCCAGCATTTT. It encodes CASIAPGGNNQPQHF.

This chain connects TRBV11-2 to TRBJ1-1, with 9 bases matching TRBD1. Per germline, CDR1 SGHAT and CDR2 FQNNGV. Trimming at V came to 5 bases and at J to 1 base, leaving 14 bases not matched to a gene. The CDR3 contains 18 residues. The CDR3 loop is CASSPRTPRDRENTEAFF. CDR3 coding DNA: TGTGCCAGCAGCCCCCGCACCCCCCGGGACAGGGAGAACACTGAAGCTTTCTTT.

The chain is built from TRBV18 and TRBJ2-7; the match to TRBD2 covers 8 bases. With V trimmed by 3 bases and J by 2 bases, 3 bases remained unmatched. The CDR3 length is 14 residues. Germline loops: CDR1 KGHSH, CDR2 LQKENI. The CDR3 here is CASSPSGAPYEQYF. As DNA, the CDR3 is TGTGCCAGCTCACCTAGCGGGGCTCCCTACGAGCAGTACTTC.

The chain combines TRBV7-9 with TRBJ1-1; tentatively, D is TRBD1 (5 bases). V lost 5 bases and J 5 bases, leaving 12 bases between the germline ends. Germline loops: CDR1 SEHNR, CDR2 FQNEAQ (reference sequence). This CDR3 has 13 amino acids. The CDR3 spells CASSTDGGTEAFF. The CDR3 DNA reads TGTGCCAGCAGCACAGACGGGGGTACTGAAGCTTTCTTT.

This clone has just one count. The chain has TRBV4-1 and TRBJ2-7, with TRBD1 matching 7 bases. This CDR3 contains 16 residues. Germline assignment: CDR1 MGHRA and CDR2 YSYEKL. V lost 4 bases, J lost 3 bases, and 12 bases stayed unmatched. CDR3: CASSRRLARQGYEQYF. CDR3 sequence (DNA): TGCGCCAGCAGCCGACGTCTGGCCAGACAGGGCTACGAGCAGTACTTC.